This passage covers 3 T cell receptor beta chains from one sample sequenced in a study of beta chain features in type 1 diabetes (dated by TCRdb to the late 2010s). The library was built by means of the immunoSEQ multiplex PCR assay. All of the isolated RNA was reverse transcribed with the High Capacity cDNA Reverse Transcription Kit, so expressed TCRB transcripts were sequenced. Imported from immuneACCESS, the table was reduced by TCRdb to in-frame sequences with V and J called. These copies leave out some clones; in studies compared against another copy, an unresolved V gene accounts for under half, and the cause of the remainder is not known. Present in this sample are 40,000 or so clones, about 51% of which were seen just once. The ten top clones hold 2% to 2.5% of the sample. What was sequenced was Tregs from blood. The sample's cell subset or site label, in plain terms: regulatory CD4+ T cells. The receptors come from a woman between 18 and 30 years old in good health.

The table lists this clone with a few counts. This chain links TRBV28 with TRBJ2-4, with D possibly TRBD2 on 6 matching bases. CDR3 length: 16 amino acids. V gave up 5 bases and J gave up 2 bases, with 16 bases separating them. Germline CDR1 and CDR2: MDHEN and SYDVKM. The CDR3 sequence is CASSPGGARTKNIQYF. The CDR3 DNA reads as TGTGCCAGCAGTCCCGGAGGGGCTCGAACCAAAAACATTCAGTACTTC.

The chain uses TRBV25-1 and TRBJ2-7, with unresolved D. The CDR3 extends over 14 amino acids. The germline CDR1 and CDR2 sequences are MGHDK and SYGVNS. V was shortened by 0 bases and J by 5 bases, with 11 bases between the two germline ends. The CDR3 sequence is CASSEYSSLDEQYF. As DNA, the CDR3 is TGTGCCAGCAGTGAATATAGTTCCCTGGACGAGCAGTACTTC.

The J gene is TRBJ2-1, the V gene TRBV30; 7 bases line up with TRBD2. Germline CDR1 is GTSNPN and CDR2 is SVGIG (reference sequence). Trimming removed 5 bases from V and 0 bases from J; junction bases left unmatched: 1. The CDR3 is made up of 13 amino acids. The CDR3 loop reads CAWASGSYNEQFF. CDR3 nucleotides: TGTGCCTGGGCTAGCGGCTCCTACAATGAGCAGTTCTTC.